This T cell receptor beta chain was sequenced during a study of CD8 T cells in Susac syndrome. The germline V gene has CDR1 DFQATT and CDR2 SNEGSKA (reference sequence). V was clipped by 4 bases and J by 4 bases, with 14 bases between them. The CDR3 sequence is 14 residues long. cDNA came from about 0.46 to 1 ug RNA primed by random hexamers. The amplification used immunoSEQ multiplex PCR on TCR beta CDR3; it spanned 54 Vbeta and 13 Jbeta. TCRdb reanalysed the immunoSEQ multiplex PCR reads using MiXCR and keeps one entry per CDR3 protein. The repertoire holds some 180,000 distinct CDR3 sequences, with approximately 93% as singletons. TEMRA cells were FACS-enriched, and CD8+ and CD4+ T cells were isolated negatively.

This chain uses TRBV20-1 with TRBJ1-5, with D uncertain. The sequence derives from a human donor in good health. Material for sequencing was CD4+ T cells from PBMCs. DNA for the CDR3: TGCAGTGCTAAGCCCGGACGGACGAATCAGCCCCAGCATTTT. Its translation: CSAKPGRTNQPQHF.